These 23 T cell receptor beta chains share one sample of origin, sequenced in a study of regulatory T cells in long-lasting Graves disease. Time point indicated: persistent/refractory GD, antithyroid drugs over 5 years with positive TRAb. The TCR library was made from RNA extracted from PBMCs. Combining iRepertoire HTBI primers with Arm-PCR of CDR3 regions, the authors built TCR beta libraries. MiXCR, run by TCRdb on the multiplex PCR reads, gives a single entry per CDR3 protein. Of roughly 400,000 distinct CDR3 sequences in the sample, around 21% were seen once. The input for sequencing was peripheral blood mononuclear cells (PBMCs), taken when the disease was refractory, from a patient treated with antithyroid drugs. These receptors were collected from a female donor with Graves disease.

This clonotype was detected ten times or more. V and J are TRBV6-2 or TRBV6-3 and TRBJ2-7, with D possibly TRBD2 on 5 matching bases. The germline V and J ends were trimmed by 0 bases and 2 bases, with 8 bases remaining between them. This CDR3 has 14 amino acids. The germline V gene has CDR1 MNHEY and CDR2 SVGEGT. Here the CDR3 reads CASSYSSGTYEQYF. DNA of the CDR3: TGTGCCAGCAGTTACTCCTCCGGGACCTACGAGCAGTACTTC.

The V and J genes are TRBV20-1 and TRBJ2-6; 9 bases agree with TRBD1. Germline V gene lookup returns CDR1 DFQATT and CDR2 SNEGSKA (reference sequence). The trim removed 0 bases at V and 3 bases at J, leaving 6 bases unmatched. The CDR3 totals 17 residues. CDR3: CSARDHRGQSGANVLTF. The CDR3, as DNA: TGCAGTGCTAGAGATCACAGGGGGCAGAGTGGGGCCAACGTCCTGACTTTC.

V usage is TRBV10-3 and J usage is TRBJ2-2; D not certain. The CDR3 spans 14 residues. V lost 4 bases and J lost 5, with 11 bases in between. CDR1 is ENHRY and CDR2 is SYGVKD in the germline V gene. CDR3 nucleotides: TGTGCCATCAGTGGGGGTCTGGGGACCGGGGAGCTGTTTTTT. As protein: CAISGGLGTGELFF.

This clonotype has just a few counts. The J gene is TRBJ1-6, the V gene TRBV28, with 9 bases fitting TRBD1. The germline V gene has CDR1 MDHEN and CDR2 SYDVKM. The CDR3 runs to 17 residues. V was pared by 2 bases and J by 4 bases, with 6 bases of the junction left unmatched. The CDR3 region is CASSLGVQGAYNSPLHF. The CDR3 DNA sequence: TGTGCCAGCAGTTTAGGGGTACAGGGGGCTTATAATTCACCCCTCCACTTT.

The chain carries TRBV5-5 and TRBJ1-5; D remains unclear. The CDR3 runs to 14 residues. With 0 bases removed from V and 6 bases from J, the gap between germline ends came to 10 bases. In germline, CDR1 is SGHKS, CDR2 YYEKEE (reference sequence). CDR3 coding DNA: TGTGCCAGCAGCTTGGTTGGTGGACCTCAGCCCCAGCATTTT. Its translation: CASSLVGGPQPQHF.

On this clonotype: This could be a read error, since a much larger clone is one nucleotide away. This rearrangement joins TRBV7-8 to TRBJ2-5; TRBD2 agrees at 8 bases. This CDR3 comprises 15 residues. Germline values: CDR1 SGHVS, CDR2 FQNEAQ. The J segment lost 3 bases and the V segment lost 0 bases, leaving 3 bases of the junction unmatched. The CDR3 loop reads CASSLASGTKETQYF. CDR3 sequence (DNA): TGTGCCAGCAGCTTAGCTAGCGGGACCAAAGAGACCCAGTACTTC.

The chain uses TRBV5-6 and TRBJ2-7; tentative D call: TRBD1 (5 bases). The germline gives CDR1 SGHDT, CDR2 YYEEEE. Trimming removed 2 bases at V and 4 bases at J, with 13 bases between. This CDR3 spans 14 amino acids. The CDR3 DNA follows: TGTGCCAGCAGCTTTACAAGGGGTCAATACGAGCAGTACTTC. The encoded protein is CASSFTRGQYEQYF. Full variable domain (outside the CDR3, taken from reference TRBV5-6 and TRBJ2-7): DAGVTQSPTHLIKTRGQQVTLRCSPKSGHDTVSWYQQALGQGPQFIFQYYEEEERQRGNFPDRFSGHQFPNYSSELNVNALLLGDSALYLCASSFTRGQYEQYFGPGTRLTVT.

CDR3 in amino acids: CSVATSGVTGELFF. CDR3 nucleotide sequence: TGCAGCGTTGCGACTAGCGGGGTAACCGGGGAGCTGTTTTTT. The V and J genes are TRBV29-1 and TRBJ2-2; 11 bases map to TRBD2. With V trimmed by 4 bases and J by 5 bases, 3 bases remained unmatched. Germline V CDR1 and CDR2: SQVTM, ANQGSEA. This CDR3 comprises 14 residues.

The chain carries TRBV7-9 and TRBJ2-4, with 11 bases fitting TRBD2. This CDR3 has 16 amino acids. The J segment lost 0 bases and the V segment lost 5 bases, leaving 3 bases of the junction unmatched. Germline CDR1 reads SEHNR; CDR2 reads FQNEAQ (reference sequence). This CDR3 reads CASSPLAGVAKNIQYF. CDR3 DNA sequence: TGTGCCAGCAGCCCACTAGCGGGAGTAGCCAAAAACATTCAGTACTTC.

Here the CDR3 DNA reads TGTGCCAGCAGGGTAACAGGGGGTGCCGCCGGGGAGCTGTTTTTT. It yields the protein CASRVTGGAAGELFF. The V gene is TRBV28, the J gene TRBJ2-2, with 8 bases fitting TRBD1. CDR1 is MDHEN, CDR2 SYDVKM, per germline. The CDR3 is made up of 15 amino acids. Trimming removed 6 bases from V and 6 bases from J; junction bases left unmatched: 9.

The chain employs TRBV27 and TRBJ2-7; D is perhaps TRBD1 or TRBD2 (5 bases each). This CDR3 has 14 residues. V lost 5 bases and J lost 5, with 16 bases in between. Germline values: CDR1 MNHEY, CDR2 SMNVEV (reference sequence). CDR3 nucleotides: TGTGCCAGCAGTCTCCTGGGGGTGTTGGACGAGCAGTACTTC. This gives the protein CASSLLGVLDEQYF.

As regards this clonotype: This likely reflects a read error, since a far larger clone is one base away. The CDR3 is CAGSRDRGNYGYTF. DNA for the CDR3: TGTGCCGGCTCTCGTGACAGGGGGAACTATGGCTACACCTTC. The chain recombines TRBV18 with TRBJ1-2; 9 nucleotides align to TRBD1. The CDR3 covers 14 residues. Germline V gene lookup returns CDR1 KGHSH and CDR2 LQKENI.

This clonotype was detected many times. The V and J genes are TRBV12-3 or TRBV12-4 and TRBJ2-2, with D tentatively TRBD1 or TRBD2 (5 bases each). V lost 6 bases and J lost 2, with 13 bases in between. The CDR3 runs to 15 residues. This CDR3 is CASRTRDPNTGELFF. The CDR3 nucleotides read TGTGCCAGCAGAACTCGGGACCCAAACACCGGGGAGCTGTTTTTT.

This clonotype was detected many times. The V call is TRBV27, the J call TRBJ1-5; a possible D gene is TRBD1 (5 bases). This CDR3 has 16 residues. The germline V and J ends were trimmed by 2 bases and 1 base, with 12 bases remaining between them. In germline, CDR1 is MNHEY, CDR2 SMNVEV (reference sequence). The CDR3 bases are TGTGCCAGCAGTTTAACCCCGACAGCGAGCAATCAGCCCCAGCATTTT. Protein product: CASSLTPTASNQPQHF.

The chain combines TRBV7-2 with TRBJ1-1; 7 nucleotides align to TRBD1. The V gene's germline CDR1 is SGHTA and CDR2 FQGNSA. The V gene end was trimmed by 6 bases and the J gene end by 5 bases; junction bases not matched to a gene: 12. The CDR3 runs 15 residues. The CDR3 sequence: CASRLSGGDGTEAFF. CDR3 nucleotides: TGTGCCAGCAGGCTCTCAGGGGGAGACGGGACTGAAGCTTTCTTT.

To note about this clonotype: The junction departs from germline at one end; a sequencing error may be responsible. The genes are TRBV7-2 and TRBJ2-7; D unclear. This CDR3 comprises 15 residues. The germline CDR1 and CDR2 sequences are SGHTA and FQGNSA. CDR3 coding DNA: TGTGCCAGCAGCAAGGCACTGGGAACAGTCTACAAGCAGTACTTC. This gives the protein CASSKALGTVYKQYF.

This clonotype has at least ten counts. The V gene is TRBV28, the J gene TRBJ2-7; 8 positions match TRBD1. The CDR3 loop spans 15 amino acids. The trim removed 4 bases at V and 0 bases at J, leaving 5 bases unmatched. CDR1 MDHEN and CDR2 SYDVKM come from the germline V gene. CDR3 DNA: TGTGCCAGCAGTTCAACAGGGGGAGTCTCCTACGAGCAGTACTTC. Protein: CASSSTGGVSYEQYF.

This clonotype appeared many times. The chain is built from TRBV30 and TRBJ1-1; 7 nucleotides match TRBD1. V dropped 5 bases and J dropped 3; count of bases not matched to a gene: 6. The CDR3 runs to 13 residues. Germline loops: CDR1 GTSNPN, CDR2 SVGIG (reference sequence). The CDR3 bases are TGTGCCTGGTCCGACAGGGTTGACACTGAAGCTTTCTTT. Translated: CAWSDRVDTEAFF.

J is TRBJ2-7 and V is TRBV20-1, with TRBD2 identical over 12 bases. Per germline, CDR1 DFQATT and CDR2 SNEGSKA (reference sequence). Trimming cost V 1 base and J 7 bases; bases outside gene matches: 8. The CDR3 spans 15 residues. The DNA of the CDR3 is TGCAGTGCTAGAGCAGGACTAGCGGGAATTTTGGAGCAGTACTTC. It specifies CSARAGLAGILEQYF.

The rearrangement joins TRBV30 to TRBJ2-7; 10 bases agree with TRBD1. V dropped 3 bases and J dropped 2; count of bases not matched to a gene: 4. CDR1 and CDR2 from the germline V gene are GTSNPN and SVGIG (reference sequence). This CDR3 spans 14 amino acids. CDR3 amino acids: CAWRRTGGTYEQYF. In DNA form, the CDR3 reads TGTGCCTGGAGACGGACAGGGGGGACCTACGAGCAGTACTTC.

There are a few counts of this clonotype. The gene calls are TRBV7-6 and TRBJ1-1; TRBD1 is a possible D gene (6 bases). The V gene's germline CDR1 is SGHVS and CDR2 FNYEAQ. This CDR3 contains 15 residues. V shed 5 bases and J shed 0 bases, with 13 bases lying between them. In DNA form, the CDR3 reads TGTGCCAGCAGCAGGGGGGAGGGAATGAACACTGAAGCTTTCTTT. It encodes CASSRGEGMNTEAFF.

The CDR3 coding sequence is TGTGCCAGCAGTTACTCAGGACTAGCGGGGACTACCGGGGAGCTGTTTTTT. This encodes CASSYSGLAGTTGELFF. This chain uses TRBV6-5 with TRBJ2-2; 12 nucleotides align to TRBD2. The CDR3 length is 17 residues. The V segment lost 0 bases and the J segment 5 bases; nucleotides outside the gene matches: 4. CDR1 is MNHEY, CDR2 SVGAGI, per germline.

This clonotype was seen ten or more times. The chain recombines TRBV3-1 with TRBJ2-7; the D gene is possibly TRBD2 (5 bases). V was clipped by 8 bases and J by 6 bases, with 17 bases between them. The CDR3 contains 13 residues. Germline assignment: CDR1 LGHDT and CDR2 YNNKEL (reference sequence). Written as DNA, the CDR3 is TGTGCCAGCGCTCAGGTCGTCGCGGGCGAGCAGTACTTC. This translates into CASAQVVAGEQYF.